Listed below are T cell receptor beta chains from one sample, sequenced in a study of T cells in localized non-small cell lung cancer. TCRdb keeps only in-frame clones here, not all; method: immunoSEQ multiplex PCR. This table holds roughly 35,000 clones, 90% to 95% found once. This material consisted of peripheral blood, taken before any cancer treatment. The receptor source for this set is a female donor of 60 years or more with stage I lung adenocarcinoma. CDR3s include the opening cysteine and the closing phenylalanine or tryptophan. D genes are given only for firm matches. Only some rows state a clone size, as once, few, many or a class for expanded clones.

J: TRBJ1-2
V: TRBV9
D: NA
size: NA
CDR3: CASSPLADANYGYTF
DNA: TGTGCCAGCAGCCCCCTCGCCGACGCTAATTATGGCTACACCTTC

J: TRBJ2-7
V: TRBV6-5
D: NA
size: NA
CDR3: CASSPKGSYEQYF
DNA: TGTGCCAGCAGTCCGAAAGGGTCCTACGAGCAGTACTTC

J: TRBJ2-2
V: TRBV5-5
D: NA
size: NA
CDR3: CASSLGGFGLYTGELFF
DNA: TGTGCCAGCAGCTTGGGGGGTTTTGGGTTGTACACCGGGGAGCTGTTTTTT

J: TRBJ2-3
V: TRBV5-1
D: NA
size: NA
CDR3: CASSLEGVRTDTQYF
DNA: TGCGCCAGCAGCTTGGAAGGGGTTAGGACAGATACGCAGTATTTT

J: TRBJ1-1
V: TRBV5-1
D: NA
size: NA
CDR3: CASSFLGGRGTEAFF
DNA: TGCGCCAGCAGCTTCTTGGGGGGCCGAGGCACTGAAGCTTTCTTT

J: TRBJ1-1
V: TRBV5-1
D: NA
size: NA
CDR3: CASSSITGLNTEAFF
DNA: TGCGCCAGCAGCTCGATAACTGGGCTGAACACTGAAGCTTTCTTT

J: TRBJ1-6
V: TRBV5-6
D: NA
size: NA
CDR3: CASSLTRYRVAYNSPLHF
DNA: TGTGCCAGCAGCTTAACTAGATACAGGGTGGCCTATAATTCACCCCTCCACTTT

J: TRBJ2-2
V: TRBV10-3
D: TRBD2
size: NA
CDR3: CAISPGLAGGTGELFF
DNA: TGTGCCATCAGCCCGGGACTAGCGGGGGGAACCGGGGAGCTGTTTTTT

J: TRBJ2-7
V: TRBV7-2
D: NA
size: NA
CDR3: CASSLAQSNGFYEQYF
DNA: TGTGCCAGCAGCTTAGCCCAATCGAACGGATTCTACGAGCAGTACTTC

J: TRBJ2-5
V: TRBV6-6
D: NA
size: NA
CDR3: CASSPYPGQSQETQYF
DNA: TGTGCCAGCAGTCCCTACCCTGGACAGTCCCAAGAGACCCAGTACTTC

J: TRBJ1-1
V: TRBV10-3
D: NA
size: NA
CDR3: CAISEVTTTTEAFF
DNA: TGTGCCATCAGTGAGGTAACAACTACAACTGAAGCTTTCTTT

J: TRBJ2-1
V: TRBV10-1
D: NA
size: NA
CDR3: CASSESGRKVSYNEQFF
DNA: TGCGCCAGCAGTGAGTCGGGGCGAAAGGTATCCTACAATGAGCAGTTCTTC

J: TRBJ1-5
V: TRBV28
D: NA
size: NA
CDR3: CASLRPGGNQPQHF
DNA: TGTGCCAGCCTGCGGCCGGGGGGGAATCAGCCCCAGCATTTT

J: TRBJ1-2
V: TRBV28
D: TRBD1
size: NA
CDR3: CATATQGAHNYGYTF
DNA: TGTGCCACAGCCACTCAGGGGGCTCATAACTATGGCTACACCTTC

J: TRBJ2-7
V: TRBV25-1
D: NA
size: NA
CDR3: CASSAPREVGGYEQYF
DNA: TGTGCCAGCAGTGCCCCCCGTGAGGTTGGGGGCTACGAGCAGTACTTC

J: TRBJ1-2
V: TRBV11-2
D: NA
size: NA
CDR3: CASSSVQGRNYGYTF
DNA: TGTGCCAGCAGCAGCGTTCAGGGCAGAAACTATGGCTACACCTTC

J: TRBJ1-1
V: TRBV11-1
D: NA
size: NA
CDR3: CASSLDRTNTEAFF
DNA: TGTGCCAGCAGCTTAGACAGGACGAACACTGAAGCTTTCTTT

J: TRBJ1-1
V: TRBV9
D: NA
size: NA
CDR3: CASSAVPRNTEAFF
DNA: TGTGCCAGCAGCGCCGTCCCCAGGAACACTGAAGCTTTCTTT

J: TRBJ1-2
V: TRBV10-3
D: NA
size: NA
CDR3: CAISDGGDEVNGYTF
DNA: TGTGCCATCAGTGATGGAGGGGACGAGGTCAATGGCTACACCTTC

J: TRBJ1-2
V: TRBV28
D: NA
size: NA
CDR3: CASSFTGYYGYTF
DNA: TGTGCCAGCAGTTTTACGGGGTACTATGGCTACACCTTC

J: TRBJ1-3
V: TRBV15
D: NA
size: NA
CDR3: CATSRDRSSGNTIYF
DNA: TGTGCCACCAGCAGAGACAGATCCTCTGGAAACACCATATATTTT

J: TRBJ1-3
V: TRBV2
D: NA
size: NA
CDR3: CASNAEPPSGNTIYF
DNA: TGTGCCAGCAACGCCGAGCCCCCCTCTGGAAACACCATATATTTT

J: TRBJ2-2
V: TRBV6-1
D: NA
size: NA
CDR3: CASSEPTGLNTGELFF
DNA: TGTGCCAGCAGTGAACCGACAGGACTTAACACCGGGGAGCTGTTTTTT

J: TRBJ2-7
V: TRBV7-3
D: TRBD1
size: NA
CDR3: CASSLMSIGQGAHEQYF
DNA: TGTGCCAGCAGCCTAATGTCTATCGGACAGGGGGCCCACGAGCAGTACTTC

J: TRBJ2-1
V: TRBV9
D: NA
size: NA
CDR3: CASSEEGGSYNEQFF
DNA: TGTGCCAGCAGCGAAGAGGGTGGCTCCTACAATGAGCAGTTCTTC

J: TRBJ2-1
V: TRBV5-1
D: NA
size: NA
CDR3: CASSLAVGSNLQFF
DNA: TGCGCCAGCAGCTTGGCCGTCGGCAGCAATCTGCAGTTCTTC

J: TRBJ1-1
V: TRBV6-5
D: NA
size: NA
CDR3: CASTSRTAITEAFF
DNA: TGTGCCAGCACCTCACGGACAGCAATCACTGAAGCTTTCTTT

J: TRBJ1-2
V: TRBV4-1
D: NA
size: once
CDR3: CASSQDRGDYGYTF
DNA: TGCGCCAGCAGCCAAGACAGGGGTGACTATGGCTACACCTTC

J: TRBJ1-1
V: TRBV5-1
D: NA
size: NA
CDR3: CASSYTGNTEAFF
DNA: TGCGCCAGCAGCTATACAGGGAACACTGAAGCTTTCTTT

J: TRBJ2-7
V: TRBV2
D: NA
size: NA
CDR3: CASSEQGTLIYEQYF
DNA: TGTGCCAGCAGTGAACAGGGAACCTTAATCTACGAGCAGTACTTC

J: TRBJ2-7
V: TRBV18
D: NA
size: NA
CDR3: CASSPRGGTQSYEQYF
DNA: TGTGCCAGCTCACCACGGGGAGGGACACAGTCCTACGAGCAGTACTTC

J: TRBJ1-5
V: TRBV7-8
D: NA
size: NA
CDR3: CASSFRVDNQPQHF
DNA: TGTGCCAGCAGCTTTAGGGTTGACAATCAGCCCCAGCATTTT

J: TRBJ2-2
V: TRBV10-3
D: NA
size: NA
CDR3: CAISLQGELFF
DNA: TGTGCCATCAGTTTACAAGGGGAGCTGTTTTTT

J: TRBJ1-1
V: TRBV5-1
D: NA
size: NA
CDR3: CASRGLNTEAFF
DNA: TGCGCCAGCAGGGGACTGAACACTGAAGCTTTCTTT

J: TRBJ1-2
V: TRBV7-9
D: NA
size: NA
CDR3: CASSFATSYGYTF
DNA: TGTGCCAGCAGCTTCGCGACCTCCTATGGCTACACCTTC

J: TRBJ2-2
V: TRBV6-1
D: TRBD1
size: NA
CDR3: CASSELAGGSGELFF
DNA: TGTGCCAGCAGTGAATTAGCAGGGGGCTCCGGGGAGCTGTTTTTT

J: TRBJ2-3
V: TRBV14
D: NA
size: NA
CDR3: CASSGTTDTQYF
DNA: TGTGCCAGCAGCGGGACCACAGATACGCAGTATTTT

J: TRBJ1-1
V: TRBV29-1
D: NA
size: NA
CDR3: CSVVGGRMDTEAFF
DNA: TGCAGCGTTGTGGGGGGCCGAATGGACACTGAAGCTTTCTTT

J: TRBJ2-3
V: TRBV5-4
D: NA
size: NA
CDR3: CASSPIGQGGFTDTQYF
DNA: TGTGCCAGCAGCCCGATAGGCCAGGGGGGCTTCACAGATACGCAGTATTTT

J: TRBJ2-1
V: TRBV6-5
D: NA
size: NA
CDR3: CASSSRGTYNEQFF
DNA: TGTGCCAGCAGTTCGAGGGGAACATACAATGAGCAGTTCTTC

J: TRBJ1-4
V: TRBV19
D: NA
size: NA
CDR3: CASKPPGAANEKLFF
DNA: TGTGCCAGTAAGCCCCCAGGGGCGGCTAATGAAAAACTGTTTTTT

J: TRBJ2-3
V: TRBV6-1
D: NA
size: NA
CDR3: CASSGPGLDTQYF
DNA: TGTGCCAGCAGTGGGCCGGGTCTAGATACGCAGTATTTT

J: TRBJ1-2
V: TRBV18
D: TRBD1
size: NA
CDR3: CASSPQGAGGYTF
DNA: TGTGCCAGCTCACCACAGGGGGCTGGGGGCTACACCTTC

J: TRBJ1-1
V: TRBV14
D: TRBD1
size: NA
CDR3: CASSQDWGQGNTEAFF
DNA: TGTGCCAGCAGCCAAGATTGGGGACAGGGGAACACTGAAGCTTTCTTT

J: TRBJ2-3
V: TRBV4-1
D: NA
size: NA
CDR3: CASSQVRGTDTQYF
DNA: TGCGCCAGCAGCCAAGTGAGGGGCACAGATACGCAGTATTTT

J: TRBJ1-2
V: TRBV7-9
D: NA
size: once
CDR3: CASRPGNYGYTF
DNA: TGTGCCAGCCGACCCGGTAACTATGGCTACACCTTC

J: TRBJ1-1
V: TRBV2
D: TRBD1
size: NA
CDR3: CASSQTGMNTEAFF
DNA: TGTGCCAGCAGCCAGACAGGGATGAACACTGAAGCTTTCTTT

J: TRBJ1-1
V: TRBV2
D: NA
size: NA
CDR3: CASSLERNTEAFF
DNA: TGTGCCAGCTCTTTAGAGAGGAACACTGAAGCTTTCTTT

J: TRBJ1-2
V: TRBV27
D: TRBD1
size: NA
CDR3: CATHSGGTGGYGYTF
DNA: TGTGCCACCCACTCGGGGGGGACAGGGGGCTATGGCTACACCTTC

J: TRBJ2-2
V: TRBV5-4
D: TRBD1
size: NA
CDR3: CASSLAPDRGVAGELFF
DNA: TGTGCCAGCAGCCTAGCGCCAGACAGGGGAGTGGCCGGGGAGCTGTTTTTT

J: TRBJ2-2
V: TRBV5-1
D: NA
size: NA
CDR3: CASSLAGQRELFF
DNA: TGCGCCAGCAGCTTGGCGGGACAAAGGGAGCTGTTTTTT